This passage covers 10 T cell receptor beta chains from one sample sequenced in a study of blood T cell repertoires in COVID-19. Some clones are missing from TCRdb's copy, which holds only in-frame ones; the method was immunoSEQ multiplex PCR. The data hold hundreds of thousands of clones, with around 80% observed a single time. Sample: peripheral blood. These receptors came from an elderly woman with active or convalescent COVID-19.

The V and J genes are TRBV5-1 and TRBJ1-3, with TRBD1 as a possible D gene (5 bases). The germline V and J ends were trimmed by 4 bases and 2 bases, with 16 bases remaining between them. The CDR3 is 16 amino acids. The germline V gene encodes CDR1 SGHRS and CDR2 YFSETQ. CDR3 residues: CASSGSDRSAGNTIYF. CDR3 in DNA: TGCGCCAGCAGCGGCTCAGACAGAAGCGCTGGAAACACCATATATTTT. Full variable domain (remainder filled in from reference TRBV5-1 and TRBJ1-3): KAGVTQTPRYLIKTRGQQVTLSCSPISGHRSVSWYQQTPGQGLQFLFEYFSETQRNKGNFPGRFSGRQFSNSRSEMNVSTLELGDSALYLCASSGSDRSAGNTIYFGEGSWLTVV.

V usage is TRBV19 and J usage is TRBJ1-5, with a possible D match to TRBD1 (6 bases). Germline V CDR1 and CDR2: LNHDA, SQIVND (reference sequence). The V and J ends lost 6 bases and 0 bases respectively, with 15 bases between them. The length of the CDR3 is 16 residues. DNA for the CDR3: TGTGCCAGTAGGCCAGACAGGATCTATAGCAATCAGCCCCAGCATTTT. Residues: CASRPDRIYSNQPQHF.

The rearrangement uses TRBV5-4 and TRBJ2-1, with 7 bases lining up with TRBD2. The V and J ends lost 6 bases and 5 bases, in that order; junction bases with no gene match: 14. Germline CDR1 reads SGHNT; CDR2 reads YYREEE (reference sequence). The CDR3 loop spans 16 amino acids. The CDR3 DNA sequence: TGTGCCAGCACCCCTCGACTAAGCGGGGCTAACAATGAGCAGTTCTTC. It specifies CASTPRLSGANNEQFF.

The chain joins TRBV11-1 to TRBJ2-4; 8 bases fit TRBD2. The CDR3 loop spans 14 amino acids. CDR1 is SGHAT, CDR2 FQDESV, per germline (reference sequence). Trimming at V came to 1 base and at J to 6 bases, leaving 2 bases not matched to a gene. The CDR3, as DNA: TGTGCCAGCAGCTTAGAGCTAGCGGGAAACATTCAGTACTTC. Translated: CASSLELAGNIQYF.

The genes are TRBV7-9 and TRBJ2-1; 7 bases match TRBD1. The length of the CDR3 is 14 residues. Per germline, CDR1 SEHNR and CDR2 FQNEAQ (reference sequence). V was clipped by 5 bases and J by 3 bases; unmatched bases: 4. The DNA for the CDR3 is TGTGCCAGCAGCACCCGGGACAGCTACAATGAGCAGTTCTTC. Protein sequence: CASSTRDSYNEQFF.

This clone was detected once. This chain connects TRBV5-4 to TRBJ2-7, with D perhaps TRBD2 (6 bases). V was trimmed by 3 bases and J by 2 bases, leaving 12 bases between them. The CDR3 is 14 amino acids. From germline, CDR1 is SGHNT and CDR2 YYREEE (reference sequence). CDR3 nucleotides: TGTGCCAGCAGCTCAATCCGACTAGCCTACGAGCAGTACTTC. Translation gives CASSSIRLAYEQYF.

The chain uses TRBV11-2 and TRBJ2-3, with D possibly TRBD2 on 6 matching bases. Germline-derived CDR1 and CDR2 are SGHAT and FQNNGV. Deletions cut 4 bases from V and 5 bases from J, with 13 bases between. This CDR3 has 14 residues. CDR3 sequence reads: CASSSGTRLDTQYF. CDR3 coding DNA: TGTGCCAGCAGCTCCGGGACTCGACTAGATACGCAGTATTTT.

This clone was found once. The rearrangement uses TRBV7-3 and TRBJ2-3, with 9 bases fitting TRBD2. The CDR3 has 17 residues. Germline CDR1 SGHTA, CDR2 FQGTGA. V lost 4 bases and J lost 4; bases outside the gene matches: 12. CDR3 in amino acids: CASSSKGGRGQADTQYF. For the CDR3, the DNA is TGTGCCAGCAGCTCAAAAGGCGGGAGGGGTCAGGCAGATACGCAGTATTTT. Together with reference TRBV7-3 and TRBJ2-3, the CDR3 gives the full variable domain: GAGVSQTPSNKVTEKGKYVELRCDPISGHTALYWYRQSLGQGPEFLIYFQGTGAADDSGLPNDRFFAVRPEGSVSTLKIQRTERGDSAVYLCASSSKGGRGQADTQYFGPGTRLTVL.

The chain couples TRBV7-6 to TRBJ2-1; no definite D call. V was cut by 1 base and J by 1 base, with 14 bases left in between. From germline, CDR1 is SGHVS and CDR2 FNYEAQ. The CDR3 contains 17 residues. The CDR3 loop reads CASSLDLYDRSYNEQFF. The CDR3 DNA reads TGTGCCAGCAGCTTAGACCTTTACGATAGATCCTACAATGAGCAGTTCTTC. Using reference TRBV7-6 and TRBJ2-1 for the parts outside the CDR3, the full variable domain is GAGVSQSPRYKVTKRGQDVALRCDPISGHVSLYWYRQALGQGPEFLTYFNYEAQQDKSGLPNDRFSAERPEGSISTLTIQRTEQRDSAMYRCASSLDLYDRSYNEQFFGPGTRLTVL.

CDR3 sequence: CASSREAYTDTQYF. The CDR3 DNA sequence: TGTGCCAGCAGCCGAGAAGCCTACACAGATACGCAGTATTTT. The chain is built from TRBV3-1 (or the pseudogene TRBV3-2) and TRBJ2-3, with D unresolved. The germline V gene encodes CDR1 LGHDT and CDR2 YNNKEL (reference sequence). This CDR3 comprises 14 residues. Trimming removed 4 bases from V and 2 bases from J, with 10 bases in between.